This T cell receptor (beta chain) appears in the sequencing data of a study of T cell responses to AZD1222 COVID-19 vaccine. This clone was detected only once. This CDR3 contains 14 residues. Trimming removed 5 bases at V and 2 bases at J, with 13 bases between. Germline loops: CDR1 MGHRA, CDR2 YSYEKL. Here immunoSEQ multiplex PCR was the method, and the copy in TCRdb shows in-frame clones only, minus some. The sample yields about 180,000 clones, 85% to 95% seen once. The rearrangement links TRBV4-1 to TRBJ2-7; possibly TRBD1 for D (6 bases). The receptor was derived from an adult in good health. The sequenced sample was peripheral blood, obtained on day 0 of AZD1222 vaccination. CDR3 bases: TGCGCCAGCAGCTCCGGGACACGGACCTACGAGCAGTACTTC. Residues: CASSSGTRTYEQYF.